The source of this T cell receptor beta chain is a study of cytomegalovirus exposure and HLA in healthy donors. Study-wide findings and caveats: Across all donors, roughly uniform sequencing depth was an assumption of the presence/absence analyses. A later analysis linked a missense DCLRE1C variant to TCR beta V- and J-gene trimming. The dataset shows that most TCR sequences were rare, while some public TCRs occurred in many donors. Upon later analysis, HLA-associated TCR beta chains proved more clonally expanded than other, equally common chains.

On this clone: Antigen: not known.

The PCR ran on 60 Vbeta and 13 Jbeta primers. Only in-frame clones appear in the TCRdb table, and some are missing; sequencing was by immunoSEQ multiplex PCR. The table lists about 120,000 clones, over 8.5% of them singletons. Sequenced material: PBMCs. This receptor was obtained from a woman between 40 and 50 years old in good health and CMV-seropositive.

In DNA form, the CDR3 reads TGTGCCAGCAGCTTGCTGCTTACGGGGGATCATGGCTACACCTTC. Translated, it gives CASSLLLTGDHGYTF. The chain combines TRBV5-6 with TRBJ1-2, with a weak D call TRBD1 (5 bases). The CDR3 is 15 amino acids. The germline V and J ends were trimmed by 1 base and 6 bases, with 16 bases remaining between them. CDR1 and CDR2 from the germline V gene are SGHDT and YYEEEE.